This T cell receptor (beta chain) came from a study of cytomegalovirus exposure and HLA in healthy donors. Whole-study results and caveats: TRBV6-2, TRBV6-3 and some other V segments were unresolvable in 87-base-pair reads.

Primers included in the PCR were 60 Vbeta and 13 Jbeta primers. Assay: immunoSEQ multiplex PCR; the TCRdb copy retains only in-frame clones and omits some. Of about 97,000 clones listed, approximately 74% are singletons. On this clone itself: The antigen is undetermined.

V lost 5 bases to trimming and J lost 7 bases, with 17 bases between them. The CDR3 is made up of 15 amino acids. Per the germline V gene, CDR1 is MNHNS and CDR2 is SASEGT. The clonotype was recovered from a woman between 35 and 50 years old in good health and CMV-seronegative. The chain has TRBV6-1 and TRBJ2-2, with D possibly matching TRBD1 (5 bases). Sequenced material: PBMCs. The CDR3 protein is CASSRQQTSSGELFF. The CDR3 DNA follows: TGTGCCAGCAGTAGACAGCAGACGTCCAGCGGGGAGCTGTTTTTT.